The 16 T cell receptor beta chains presented below share a single source sample, sequenced in a study of blood T cell repertoires in COVID-19. Assay used: immunoSEQ multiplex PCR; TCRdb lists only in-frame clones, some missing. The sample has 150,000 or so clones; about 80% are singletons. The sequencing input was peripheral blood. The receptor set was obtained from a woman in her sixties or seventies with acute or convalescent COVID-19.

The V gene is TRBV7-9, the J gene TRBJ1-2; D not certain. Germline loops: CDR1 SEHNR, CDR2 FQNEAQ (reference sequence). The V end was cut by 4 bases, the J end by 6 bases, with 24 bases between. The CDR3 spans 17 residues. The CDR3 nucleotides are TGTGCCAGCAGCTGGTTTTCCGTCGCCCAAGACAATGATGGCTACACCTTC. Translation: CASSWFSVAQDNDGYTF.

This clone was seen more than once but under ten times. V and J are TRBV4-1 and TRBJ2-1; TRBD2 matches at 9 bases. This CDR3 is built from 17 residues. CDR1 MGHRA and CDR2 YSYEKL come from the germline V gene. After removal of 0 bases from V and 6 bases from J, the junction contained 9 bases not matched to a gene. The CDR3 here is CASSQEVTSGPLNEQFF. CDR3 bases: TGCGCCAGCAGCCAAGAAGTGACTAGCGGCCCACTCAATGAGCAGTTCTTC.

The chain recombines TRBV6-5 with TRBJ1-2, with 12 bases lining up with TRBD1. CDR3 length: 14 amino acids. V shed 6 bases, J shed 8 bases, and the junction held 7 bases outside the gene matches. CDR1 is MNHEY, CDR2 SVGAGI, per germline. This CDR3 is CASSQGQGAAGYTF. The DNA of the CDR3 is TGTGCCAGCAGCCAGGGACAGGGGGCTGCAGGCTACACCTTC.

The chain joins TRBV5-4 to TRBJ1-4; the match to TRBD1 covers 10 bases. The junction had 3 bases not matched to a gene; V was cut back by 2 bases and J by 5 bases. The CDR3 runs to 15 residues. Per the germline V gene, CDR1 is SGHNT and CDR2 is YYREEE (reference sequence). DNA for the CDR3: TGTGCCAGCAGCTTTGGACAGGGGGGAAATGAAAAACTGTTTTTT. This translates into CASSFGQGGNEKLFF.

The rearrangement links TRBV28 to TRBJ1-2, with 9 bases identical to TRBD1. The V and J ends lost 5 bases and 7 bases, in that order; junction bases with no gene match: 11. There are 15 residues in the CDR3. Germline V CDR1 and CDR2: MDHEN, SYDVKM. The CDR3 DNA follows: TGTGCCAGCAGTGGCCCGGACAGGGGCATACGTGGCTACACCTTC. It specifies CASSGPDRGIRGYTF.

The chain recombines TRBV29-1 with TRBJ2-3; 9 bases map to TRBD2. V shed 4 bases, J shed 0 bases, and the junction held 8 bases outside the gene matches. CDR3 length: 16 residues. CDR1 is SQVTM, CDR2 ANQGSEA, per germline. The CDR3 sequence: CSVGALAGASTDTQYF. CDR3 in DNA: TGCAGCGTTGGGGCTTTAGCGGGGGCTAGCACAGATACGCAGTATTTT.

The chain joins TRBV7-8 to TRBJ1-5; D unresolved. The germline V and J ends were trimmed by 1 base and 1 base, with 11 bases remaining between them. The germline CDR1 and CDR2 sequences are SGHVS and FQNEAQ. The CDR3 runs 16 residues. This CDR3 reads CASSLVHTGSNQPQHF. In nucleotides, the CDR3 is TGTGCCAGCAGCTTAGTACACACGGGGAGCAATCAGCCCCAGCATTTT.

The rearrangement links TRBV24-1 to TRBJ2-2, with 9 bases aligning to TRBD1. The CDR3 has 19 amino acids. J gave up 1 base and V 0 bases, and 8 bases lay outside the gene matches. Germline CDR1 KGHDR, CDR2 SFDVKD. The CDR3: CATSDLSKPGQGNTGELFF. The CDR3 nucleotides are TGTGCCACCAGTGATTTGTCGAAACCGGGACAGGGGAACACCGGGGAGCTGTTTTTT.

The rearrangement links TRBV5-1 to TRBJ2-7; the D is unclear. CDR1 is SGHRS and CDR2 is YFSETQ in the germline V gene. The CDR3 loop spans 15 amino acids. The ends were cut back, 0 bases at V and 5 bases at J, with 15 bases in the middle. The DNA of the CDR3 is TGCGCCAGCAGCTTGGTTACTCCCTCGGTGGACGAGCAGTACTTC. This sequence encodes CASSLVTPSVDEQYF.

In DNA form, the CDR3 reads TGTGCTAGTGGTTCTAGCGGGATTACTGAGCAGTTCTTC. Amino acids: CASGSSGITEQFF. V is TRBV12-5 and J is TRBJ2-1; 9 nucleotides agree with TRBD2. The V gene end was trimmed by 4 bases and the J gene end by 9 bases; junction bases not matched to a gene: 4. Germline V gene sequence: CDR1 LGHNT, CDR2 FRNRAP. The CDR3 runs to 13 residues.

This chain links TRBV2 with TRBJ2-7; no firm D call. From germline, CDR1 is SNHLY and CDR2 FYNNEI. V shed 3 bases and J shed 4 bases, with 7 bases lying between them. The CDR3 runs to 12 residues. This chain's CDR3 is CASSDSGYEQYF. CDR3 nucleotides: TGTGCCAGCAGTGATTCCGGGTACGAGCAGTACTTC. Looking up the rest from reference TRBV2 and TRBJ2-7 gives the full variable domain: EPEVTQTPSHQVTQMGQEVILRCVPISNHLYFYWYRQILGQKVEFLVSFYNNEISEKSEIFDDQFSVERPDGSNFTLKIRSTKLEDSAMYFCASSDSGYEQYFGPGTRLTVT.

The chain has TRBV7-9 and TRBJ2-7; TRBD2 matches at 10 bases. The CDR3 has 18 amino acids. Germline V CDR1 and CDR2: SEHNR, FQNEAQ (reference sequence). The J segment lost 3 bases and the V segment lost 2 bases, leaving 13 bases of the junction unmatched. CDR3 protein: CASSLTEREGLRVYEQYF. CDR3 nucleotides: TGTGCCAGCAGCTTAACAGAGCGGGAGGGCCTAAGAGTCTACGAGCAGTACTTC.

This chain connects TRBV6-5 to TRBJ2-5; TRBD2 might be the D (5 bases). Trimming removed 6 bases from V and 0 bases from J, with 5 bases in between. In germline, CDR1 is MNHEY, CDR2 SVGAGI. The CDR3 contains 12 residues. The CDR3, as DNA: TGTGCCAGCAGACTAGACCAAGAGACCCAGTACTTC. It is translated as CASRLDQETQYF.

In this sample, this clone turned up once. CDR3: CASSVAGTMGNYGYTF. The DNA of the CDR3 is TGTGCCAGCAGCGTCGCTGGGACAATGGGGAACTATGGCTACACCTTC. The V gene is TRBV9, the J gene TRBJ1-2; D may be TRBD1 (6 bases). Germline CDR1 is SGDLS and CDR2 is YYNGEE. V shed 2 bases and J shed 2 bases, with 16 bases lying between them. This CDR3 is 16 amino acids long.

The V call is TRBV11-1, the J call TRBJ2-7; D gene uncertain. Trimming stripped 6 bases from V and 1 base from J, with 10 bases between. Per the germline V gene, CDR1 is SGHAT and CDR2 is FQDESV (reference sequence). This CDR3 is 13 amino acids long. The CDR3 DNA is TGTGCCAGCAGTCACAGTCCGTCCTACGAGCAGTACTTC. It encodes CASSHSPSYEQYF.

This chain uses TRBV6-2 or TRBV6-3 with TRBJ1-2; TRBD1 matches 8 bases. Per germline, CDR1 MNHEY and CDR2 SVGEGT. The CDR3 loop spans 16 amino acids. V shed 0 bases, J shed 4 bases, and the junction held 7 bases outside the gene matches. The CDR3: CASSYSKATGGYGYTF. The CDR3 nucleotides are TGTGCCAGCAGTTACTCGAAGGCTACAGGGGGCTATGGCTACACCTTC.